Below are 30 T cell receptor beta chains sequenced from a single sample in a study of cytomegalovirus exposure and HLA in healthy donors. The PCR made use of 60 Vbeta and 13 Jbeta primers. The table came from immunoSEQ multiplex PCR; TCRdb's copy has only in-frame clones and leaves some out. The table shows 130,000 or so clones, with around 80% occurring only once. Sequencing was done on a sample of PBMCs. The receptors originated from a middle-aged man in good health and CMV-seronegative.

The chain links TRBV29-1 to TRBJ1-5; D might be TRBD1 (6 bases). The CDR3 runs 13 residues. The V gene lost 5 bases and the J gene lost 5 bases, with 13 bases spanning the gap. CDR1 is SQVTM, CDR2 ANQGSEA, per germline. CDR3 sequence reads: CSVRARQDQPQHF. DNA for the CDR3: TGCAGCGTTAGGGCTCGACAGGATCAGCCCCAGCATTTT.

The J gene is TRBJ1-1, the V gene TRBV7-3, with 10 bases that match TRBD1. The CDR3 spans 15 residues. The V gene end was trimmed by 0 bases and the J gene end by 10 bases; junction bases not matched to a gene: 8. CDR1 SGHTA and CDR2 FQGTGA come from the germline V gene. The CDR3 DNA reads as TGTGCCAGCAGCTTAACGGGGACAGGGGAAGACACAGCTTTCTTT. Translated: CASSLTGTGEDTAFF.

This chain uses TRBV29-1 with TRBJ2-7, with D possibly being TRBD1 (6 bases). The germline V gene has CDR1 SQVTM and CDR2 ANQGSEA. This CDR3 is 13 amino acids long. V lost 6 bases and J 0 bases, leaving 12 bases between the germline ends. The CDR3 bases are TGCAGCGTCGACACAGGGAACTCCTACGAGCAGTACTTC. Amino acids: CSVDTGNSYEQYF.

This clone has only a few counts. The chain has TRBV18 and TRBJ2-7; maybe TRBD2 (5 bases). Germline lookup yields CDR1 KGHSH and CDR2 LQKENI. The CDR3 consists of 16 residues. The V and J ends lost 2 bases and 1 base respectively, with 15 bases between them. CDR3 DNA: TGTGCCAGCTCACCAGTTTTGATCGGGGTATCCTACGAGCAGTACTTC. Encoded protein: CASSPVLIGVSYEQYF. Complete variable domain (other parts from reference TRBV18 and TRBJ2-7): NAGVMQNPRHLVRRRGQEARLRCSPMKGHSHVYWYRQLPEEGLKFMVYLQKENIIDESGMPKERFSAEFPKEGPSILRIQQVVRGDSAAYFCASSPVLIGVSYEQYFGPGTRLTVT.

The gene calls are TRBV6-5 and TRBJ2-3, with no clear D. The CDR3 contains 13 residues. V gave up 5 bases and J gave up 2 bases, with 8 bases separating them. The V gene's germline CDR1 is MNHEY and CDR2 SVGAGI. The CDR3 nucleotides read TGTGCCAGCAGTGAAGCCCCCACAGATACGCAGTATTTT. Protein product: CASSEAPTDTQYF.

The chain links TRBV7-6 to TRBJ2-5; 12 nucleotides match TRBD2. J was trimmed by 2 bases and V by 1 base; bases with no gene match: 5. There are 17 residues in the CDR3. Germline CDR1 and CDR2: SGHVS and FNYEAQ. The CDR3 bases are TGTGCCAGCAGCTTAGGCCTAGCGGGGGGGGGACAAGAGACCCAGTACTTC. It codes for CASSLGLAGGGQETQYF.

V and J are TRBV7-9 and TRBJ2-7; TRBD1 might be the D (5 bases). Per germline, CDR1 SEHNR and CDR2 FQNEAQ (reference sequence). The CDR3 is made up of 13 amino acids. V lost 5 bases to trimming and J lost 0 bases, with 8 bases between them. CDR3 bases: TGTGCCAGCAGCCCGACAGCCTCCTACGAGCAGTACTTC. Protein product: CASSPTASYEQYF.

The V gene is TRBV7-3, the J gene TRBJ2-2, with D perhaps matching TRBD2 (6 bases). CDR3 length: 14 residues. Germline values: CDR1 SGHTA, CDR2 FQGTGA. With 5 bases removed from V and 1 base from J, the gap between germline ends came to 8 bases. The CDR3: CASSNSGNTGELFF. CDR3 in DNA: TGTGCCAGCAGCAATAGCGGGAACACCGGGGAGCTGTTTTTT.

The sample holds one count of this clone. The J gene is TRBJ1-1, the V gene TRBV29-1; no firm D call. Trimming took off 5 bases at V and 0 bases at J, with 13 bases between the two ends. CDR1 is SQVTM and CDR2 is ANQGSEA in the germline V gene. This CDR3 spans 14 amino acids. The chain's CDR3 is CSVLYGVMNTEAFF. In DNA, the CDR3 is TGCAGCGTTCTGTACGGGGTAATGAACACTGAAGCTTTCTTT.

This sequence joins TRBV4-1 and TRBJ2-5; tentatively, D is TRBD2 (6 bases). CDR1 and CDR2 from the germline V gene are MGHRA and YSYEKL. V was pared by 7 bases and J by 4 bases, with 31 bases between. The CDR3 has 19 residues. This CDR3 is CASTSRRGNRDSAPETQYF. DNA of the CDR3: TGCGCCAGCACCTCTAGACGAGGGAACCGGGACTCCGCCCCAGAGACCCAGTACTTC.

A single count supports this clone. The rearrangement links TRBV18 to TRBJ2-5; TRBD1 agrees at 8 bases. Per the germline V gene, CDR1 is KGHSH and CDR2 is LQKENI. The V gene end was trimmed by 5 bases and the J gene end by 5 bases; junction bases not matched to a gene: 4. The CDR3 runs to 13 residues. The CDR3 loop reads CASSAGQVETQYF. The CDR3 DNA reads as TGTGCCAGCTCAGCGGGACAGGTGGAGACCCAGTACTTC.

This chain links TRBV19 with TRBJ2-6; D not resolved. Per the germline V gene, CDR1 is LNHDA and CDR2 is SQIVND (reference sequence). This CDR3 is built from 16 residues. Trimming cost V 5 bases and J 0 bases, with 11 bases left between them. In DNA, the CDR3 is TGTGCCAGTAGTCCCGCCGGGTCCTCTGGGGCCAACGTCCTGACTTTC. Translating gives CASSPAGSSGANVLTF.

The chain links TRBV29-1 to TRBJ2-7; TRBD1 matches at 8 bases. Looked up from germline, CDR1 is SQVTM and CDR2 is ANQGSEA. Trimming took 5 bases from V and 0 from J; bases not matched to a gene: 6. The CDR3 has 14 residues. The CDR3 region is CSVKGQGGSYEQYF. DNA for the CDR3: TGCAGCGTTAAAGGACAGGGCGGCTCCTACGAGCAGTACTTC.

The rearrangement joins TRBV6-1 to TRBJ1-1; 9 positions agree with TRBD1. This CDR3 comprises 15 residues. V lost 7 bases to trimming and J lost 7 bases; unmatched junction nucleotides: 13. Per germline, CDR1 MNHNS and CDR2 SASEGT. The chain's CDR3 is CASTGTGTRRDEAFF. CDR3 nucleotide sequence: TGTGCCAGCACCGGGACAGGGACAAGACGGGATGAAGCTTTCTTT.

The V gene is TRBV15, the J gene TRBJ1-4; D call uncertain. The CDR3 contains 17 residues. With 0 bases removed from V and 3 bases from J, the gap between germline ends came to 14 bases. Germline V gene lookup returns CDR1 LNHNV and CDR2 YYDKDF (reference sequence). For the CDR3, the DNA is TGTGCCACCAGCAGAGACCCCCCGACTAAGGCTAATGAAAAACTGTTTTTT. Residues: CATSRDPPTKANEKLFF.

V usage is TRBV9 and J usage is TRBJ2-5; weak D call: TRBD1 (6 bases). This CDR3 has 14 amino acids. With 4 bases removed from V and 1 base from J, the gap between germline ends came to 11 bases. In germline, CDR1 is SGDLS, CDR2 YYNGEE. The CDR3 protein is CASSPEQGQETQYF. The CDR3 DNA reads TGTGCCAGCAGCCCAGAACAGGGCCAAGAGACCCAGTACTTC.

The V gene is TRBV6-5, the J gene TRBJ1-1; D is ambiguous. With 0 bases removed from V and 6 bases from J, the gap between germline ends came to 11 bases. The CDR3 spans 14 residues. CDR1 is MNHEY, CDR2 SVGAGI, per germline. The CDR3 reads CASSYSRTLSEAFF. In DNA, the CDR3 is TGTGCCAGCAGTTACTCCCGGACTCTCTCTGAAGCTTTCTTT.

The genes are TRBV25-1 and TRBJ1-1, with D uncertain. The CDR3 totals 15 residues. CDR1 is MGHDK and CDR2 is SYGVNS in the germline V gene. V lost 5 bases and J lost 3, with 16 bases in between. Here the CDR3 reads CASSKTRPGDTEAFF. For the CDR3, the DNA is TGTGCCAGCAGTAAGACACGTCCCGGGGACACTGAAGCTTTCTTT.

This clone was detected once. The J gene is TRBJ1-1, the V gene TRBV30, with D possibly being TRBD1 (6 bases). Germline V gene data show CDR1 as GTSNPN and CDR2 as SVGIG (reference sequence). The length of the CDR3 is 12 residues. Trimming removed 8 bases from V and 1 base from J, with 11 bases in between. For the CDR3, the DNA is TGTGCCCACGGACAGACGAACACTGAAGCTTTCTTT. The encoded protein is CAHGQTNTEAFF.

This rearrangement joins TRBV18 to TRBJ1-1; 7 positions match TRBD1. Germline CDR1 and CDR2: KGHSH and LQKENI. V gave up 3 bases and J gave up 5 bases; unmatched junction bases: 3. The CDR3 is made up of 13 amino acids. CDR3 amino acids: CASSPQGVTEAFF. The CDR3, as DNA: TGTGCCAGCTCACCCCAGGGGGTAACTGAAGCTTTCTTT.

The chain is built from TRBV7-6 and TRBJ2-7; D unclear. The CDR3 runs to 13 residues. Germline CDR1 and CDR2: SGHVS and FNYEAQ. V was clipped by 1 base and J by 5 bases, with 9 bases between them. The CDR3 loop is CASSLETADEQYF. For the CDR3, the DNA is TGTGCCAGCAGCTTAGAGACCGCGGACGAGCAGTACTTC.

The rearrangement joins TRBV19 to TRBJ1-5; a weak D match, TRBD1 (5 bases). Per germline, CDR1 LNHDA and CDR2 SQIVND (reference sequence). This CDR3 has 16 amino acids. V lost 5 bases, J lost 5 bases, and 19 bases lay in between. The CDR3 protein is CASSPRGGGTHQPQHF. DNA of the CDR3: TGTGCCAGTAGTCCACGCGGCGGGGGTACGCATCAGCCCCAGCATTTT.

In its sample, this clone was seen a few times. The V gene is TRBV7-3, the J gene TRBJ2-5, with D uncertain. This CDR3 is built from 15 residues. Per the germline V gene, CDR1 is SGHTA and CDR2 is FQGTGA. Trimming stripped 5 bases from V and 2 bases from J, with 15 bases between. CDR3 residues: CASSRFLGSQETQYF. In DNA, the CDR3 is TGTGCCAGCAGCCGATTTTTGGGCTCTCAAGAGACCCAGTACTTC. Combining the CDR3 with reference TRBV7-3 and TRBJ2-5 gives the whole variable domain GAGVSQTPSNKVTEKGKYVELRCDPISGHTALYWYRQSLGQGPEFLIYFQGTGAADDSGLPNDRFFAVRPEGSVSTLKIQRTERGDSAVYLCASSRFLGSQETQYFGPGTRLLVL.

This clone was detected only once. The chain combines TRBV18 with TRBJ2-2; 7 bases fit TRBD1. Germline V gene sequence: CDR1 KGHSH, CDR2 LQKENI. Unmatched junction bases numbered 3, after V lost 2 bases and J lost 3 bases. This CDR3 is 15 amino acids long. CDR3 amino acids: CASSPNRGDTGELFF. In DNA, the CDR3 is TGTGCCAGCTCACCAAACAGGGGAGACACCGGGGAGCTGTTTTTT. Filled out from reference TRBV18 and TRBJ2-2, the complete variable domain reads NAGVMQNPRHLVRRRGQEARLRCSPMKGHSHVYWYRQLPEEGLKFMVYLQKENIIDESGMPKERFSAEFPKEGPSILRIQQVVRGDSAAYFCASSPNRGDTGELFFGEGSRLTVL.

This clone was counted a single time. The sample holds other DNA sequences that translate to the same CDR3. The chain joins TRBV28 to TRBJ2-7; D is possibly TRBD2 (6 bases). Germline lookup yields CDR1 MDHEN and CDR2 SYDVKM. V was pared by 6 bases and J by 3 bases, with 12 bases between. The length of the CDR3 is 13 residues. The CDR3 protein is CASRRGLSYEQYF. As DNA, the CDR3 is TGTGCCAGCAGGCGGGGACTTAGCTACGAGCAGTACTTC.

J is TRBJ2-5 and V is TRBV5-1; 11 nucleotides line up with TRBD2. The CDR3 consists of 19 residues. V was clipped by 0 bases and J by 5 bases; unmatched bases: 15. In germline, CDR1 is SGHRS, CDR2 YFSETQ. The CDR3 DNA is TGCGCCAGCAGCTTGGCTCTTCGGCTAGCGGGGGGTTATCCCGAGACCCAGTACTTC. It codes for CASSLALRLAGGYPETQYF.

V and J are TRBV18 and TRBJ1-4; D remains unclear. Germline CDR1 reads KGHSH; CDR2 reads LQKENI. Trimming took off 3 bases at V and 5 bases at J, with 7 bases between the two ends. The CDR3 spans 13 residues. CDR3 in DNA: TGTGCCAGCTCACCCCCTTTAAATGAAAAACTGTTTTTT. Encoded protein: CASSPPLNEKLFF.

The V gene is TRBV12-5, the J gene TRBJ2-2; the D gene is possibly TRBD1 (6 bases). This CDR3 region has 14 residues. The germline V and J ends were trimmed by 5 bases and 3 bases, with 10 bases remaining between them. Germline-derived CDR1 and CDR2 are LGHNT and FRNRAP. CDR3 region: CASGRTEYTGELFF. Here the CDR3 DNA reads TGTGCTAGTGGTCGGACAGAGTACACCGGGGAGCTGTTTTTT.

The chain carries TRBV29-1 and TRBJ1-5, with TRBD1 matching 10 bases. Germline trimming cut 4 bases from V and 5 bases from J; bases unmatched to any gene: 2. The CDR3 spans 13 residues. Germline V gene data show CDR1 as SQVTM and CDR2 as ANQGSEA. The DNA for the CDR3 is TGCAGCGTTGGGGACAGGGGCGATCAGCCCCAGCATTTT. Amino acids: CSVGDRGDQPQHF. The variable domain in full, completed from reference TRBV29-1 and TRBJ1-5, reads SAVISQKPSRDICQRGTSLTIQCQVDSQVTMMFWYRQQPGQSLTLIATANQGSEATYESGFVIDKFPISRPNLTFSTLTVSNMSPEDSSIYLCSVGDRGDQPQHFGDGTRLSIL.

This chain connects TRBV18 to TRBJ1-3; D unresolved. The CDR3 totals 15 residues. V lost 4 bases and J lost 0, with 10 bases in between. Germline V CDR1 and CDR2: KGHSH, LQKENI. CDR3 sequence reads: CASSRWASSGNTIYF. CDR3 DNA: TGTGCCAGCTCACGATGGGCCAGCTCTGGAAACACCATATATTTT.